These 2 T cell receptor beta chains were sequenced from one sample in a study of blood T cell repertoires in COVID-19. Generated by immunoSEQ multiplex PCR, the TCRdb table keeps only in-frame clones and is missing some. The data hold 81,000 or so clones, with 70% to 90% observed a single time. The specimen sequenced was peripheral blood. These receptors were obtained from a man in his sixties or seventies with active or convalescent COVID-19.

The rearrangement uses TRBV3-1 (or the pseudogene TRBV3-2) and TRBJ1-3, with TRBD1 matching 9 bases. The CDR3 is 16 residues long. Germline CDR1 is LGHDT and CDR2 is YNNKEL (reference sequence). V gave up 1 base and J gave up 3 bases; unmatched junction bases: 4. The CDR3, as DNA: TGTGCCAGCAGCCAAGTACAGGGGGCTGTTGGAAACACCATATATTTT. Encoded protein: CASSQVQGAVGNTIYF.

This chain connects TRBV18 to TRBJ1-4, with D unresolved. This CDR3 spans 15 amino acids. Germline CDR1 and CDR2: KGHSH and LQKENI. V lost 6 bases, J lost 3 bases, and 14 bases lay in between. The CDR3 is CASSRGPSSNEKLFF. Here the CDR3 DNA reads TGTGCCAGCTCGCGCGGGCCATCATCTAATGAAAAACTGTTTTTT.